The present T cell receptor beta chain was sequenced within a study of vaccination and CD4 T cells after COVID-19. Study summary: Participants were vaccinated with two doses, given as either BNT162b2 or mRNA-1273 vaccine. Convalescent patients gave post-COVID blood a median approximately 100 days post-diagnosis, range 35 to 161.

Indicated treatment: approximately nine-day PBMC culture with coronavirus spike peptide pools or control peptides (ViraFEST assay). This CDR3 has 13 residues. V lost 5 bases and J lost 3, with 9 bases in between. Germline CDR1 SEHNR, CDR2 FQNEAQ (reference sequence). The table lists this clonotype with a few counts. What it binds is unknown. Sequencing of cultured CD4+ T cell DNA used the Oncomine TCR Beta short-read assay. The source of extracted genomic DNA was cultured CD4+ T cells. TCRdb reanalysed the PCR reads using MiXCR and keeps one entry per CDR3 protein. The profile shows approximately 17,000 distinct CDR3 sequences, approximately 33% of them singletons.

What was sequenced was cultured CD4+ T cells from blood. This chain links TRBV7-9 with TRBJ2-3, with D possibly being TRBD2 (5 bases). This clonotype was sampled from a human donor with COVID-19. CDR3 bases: TGTGCCAGCAGCCAGCGGACTACAGATACGCAGTATTTT. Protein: CASSQRTTDTQYF.